Below, 10 T cell receptor beta chains from the same sample are listed, as sequenced in a study of CD8+CD57+ T cells in acquired aplastic anemia. Both TCR beta VDJ combination and CDR3 sequence profiling were carried out. Genomic DNA was the template for this profiling. TCRdb re-derived calls from the reads in MiXCR, one entry per CDR3 protein. The sample lists approximately 190,000 distinct CDR3 sequences, 64% occurring once. The material sequenced was sorted CD4+, CD8+, or CD8+CD57+ T cells (not recorded which) from PBMCs. The origin of the receptors is a human donor with severe aplastic anemia or a healthy control (not recorded which).

The chain recombines TRBV20-1 with TRBJ2-2; D not certain. Trimming took off 5 bases at V and 1 base at J, with 8 bases between the two ends. The CDR3 has 13 amino acids. From germline, CDR1 is DFQATT and CDR2 SNEGSKA (reference sequence). The CDR3 sequence is CSAYARNTGELFF. CDR3 DNA: TGCAGTGCTTACGCAAGGAACACCGGGGAGCTGTTTTTT.

This clonotype was seen at least ten times. V and J are TRBV6-1 and TRBJ1-6; weak D call: TRBD1 (6 bases). CDR3 length: 14 amino acids. The germline V gene has CDR1 MNHNS and CDR2 SASEGT. V shed 5 bases and J shed 10 bases, with 15 bases lying between them. The CDR3: CASSTTGLLSPLHF. In nucleotides, the CDR3 is TGTGCCAGCAGTACCACAGGGCTCCTATCACCCCTCCACTTT.

This clonotype came up many times. The chain joins TRBV6-5 to TRBJ1-6; D ambiguous. The V gene's germline CDR1 is MNHEY and CDR2 SVGAGI. The V gene lost 7 bases and the J gene lost 7 bases, with 11 bases spanning the gap. The CDR3 sequence is 13 residues long. As DNA, the CDR3 is TGTGCCAGCACTGCTGAGGAAAATTCACCCCTCCACTTT. Its protein is CASTAEENSPLHF.

The chain uses TRBV5-1 and TRBJ2-5, with 9 positions matching TRBD2. CDR1 is SGHRS and CDR2 is YFSETQ in the germline V gene. V was clipped by 1 base and J by 2 bases; unmatched bases: 9. This CDR3 is built from 17 residues. Here the CDR3 reads CASSLSTVAGGQETQYF. CDR3 coding DNA: TGCGCCAGCAGCTTGTCGACGGTGGCGGGGGGGCAAGAGACCCAGTACTTC.

CDR3 residues: CASSLKAGSDTQYF. CDR3 bases: TGTGCCAGCAGCTTAAAGGCCGGAAGTGATACGCAGTATTTT. The gene calls are TRBV7-3 and TRBJ2-3; no firm D call. Germline V gene data show CDR1 as SGHTA and CDR2 as FQGTGA. Trimming took off 1 base at V and 6 bases at J, with 11 bases between the two ends. The CDR3 totals 14 residues.

The chain recombines TRBV7-2 with TRBJ2-1; 8 positions agree with TRBD2. The germline V gene has CDR1 SGHTA and CDR2 FQGNSA. Unmatched junction bases numbered 8, after V lost 4 bases and J lost 6 bases. The CDR3 has 15 residues. Written as DNA, the CDR3 is TGTGCCAGCAGCTCCGTCCCGGGGGGGAGCAATGAGCAGTTCTTC. This encodes CASSSVPGGSNEQFF.

In its sample, this clonotype was seen once. The chain carries TRBV7-2 and TRBJ2-7; 10 bases map to TRBD2. The junction had 7 bases not matched to a gene; V was cut back by 1 base and J by 7 bases. This CDR3 region has 15 residues. From germline, CDR1 is SGHTA and CDR2 FQGNSA. The CDR3 is CASSLVAGGPGEQYF. DNA of the CDR3: TGTGCCAGCAGCTTAGTAGCGGGGGGCCCGGGAGAGCAGTACTTC.

The V and J genes are TRBV7-2 and TRBJ2-5; 8 bases line up with TRBD2. This CDR3 is 15 amino acids long. V gave up 5 bases and J gave up 4 bases; unmatched junction bases: 9. The V gene's germline CDR1 is SGHTA and CDR2 FQGNSA. The CDR3 reads CASSPRAGVGETQYF. DNA of the CDR3: TGTGCCAGCAGCCCTCGAGCGGGAGTGGGAGAGACCCAGTACTTC.

The V call is TRBV4-1, the J call TRBJ2-7, with a possible D match to TRBD2 (5 bases). Trimming took 1 base from V and 2 from J, leaving 9 bases between them. The CDR3 loop spans 14 amino acids. In germline, CDR1 is MGHRA, CDR2 YSYEKL. CDR3 DNA sequence: TGCGCCAGCAGCCAAGTGAACGGGGCCTACGAGCAGTACTTC. Its protein is CASSQVNGAYEQYF.

V gene TRBV24-1 combines with J gene TRBJ2-5; D gene ambiguous. V gave up 1 base and J gave up 7 bases, with 3 bases separating them. This CDR3 spans 11 amino acids. Germline V gives CDR1 KGHDR, CDR2 SFDVKD. The CDR3 DNA sequence: TGTGCCACCAGTGATTTTGTGACCCAGTACTTC. Amino acids: CATSDFVTQYF.